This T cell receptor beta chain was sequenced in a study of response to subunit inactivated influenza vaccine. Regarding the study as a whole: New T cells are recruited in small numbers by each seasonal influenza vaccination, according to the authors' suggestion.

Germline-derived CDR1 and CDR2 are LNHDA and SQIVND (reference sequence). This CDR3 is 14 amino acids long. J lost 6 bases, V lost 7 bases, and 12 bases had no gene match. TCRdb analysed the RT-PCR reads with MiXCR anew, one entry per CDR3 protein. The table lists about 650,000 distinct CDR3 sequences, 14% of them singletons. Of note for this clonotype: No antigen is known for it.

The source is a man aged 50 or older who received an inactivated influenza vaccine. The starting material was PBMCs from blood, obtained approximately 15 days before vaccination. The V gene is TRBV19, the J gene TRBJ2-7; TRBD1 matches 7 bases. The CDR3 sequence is CASTPGQSSLEQYF. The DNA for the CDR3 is TGTGCCAGTACTCCGGGACAGTCATCACTCGAGCAGTACTTC.